Below, 6 T cell receptor beta chains from the same sample are listed, as sequenced in a study of CD8+ T cells in alopecia areata. Sequencing used cDNA as its template, made by extracting RNA and reverse transcribing it. Sequencing was performed with immunoSEQ multiplex PCR; in TCRdb, only in-frame clones are kept and a portion is missing. The table lists about 110,000 clones, under 60% of them singletons. Sequences were obtained from NKG2D-low CD8+ T cells sorted from blood. These receptors were taken from a human donor with alopecia areata.

This rearrangement joins TRBV7-9 to TRBJ2-7; D is uncertain. The germline V and J ends were trimmed by 4 bases and 1 base, with 17 bases remaining between them. CDR1 and CDR2 from the germline V gene are SEHNR and FQNEAQ (reference sequence). The CDR3 totals 16 residues. The CDR3 region is CASSSPVTKISYEQYF. In DNA form, the CDR3 reads TGTGCCAGCAGCTCTCCGGTGACCAAGATTTCCTACGAGCAGTACTTC.

The table lists this clone with a count of one. The chain uses TRBV11-2 and TRBJ2-2; possibly TRBD1 for D (5 bases). Germline values: CDR1 SGHAT, CDR2 FQNNGV. Between the trimmed V and J ends, which lost 5 bases and 1 base, there was a span of 14 bases. The CDR3 has 16 amino acids. CDR3 nucleotides: TGTGCCAGCAGCAAAACTCGACAGATGAACACCGGGGAGCTGTTTTTT. This codes for CASSKTRQMNTGELFF.

This clone was counted only a few times. This chain links TRBV19 with TRBJ2-7; TRBD2 is a possible D gene (5 bases). Looked up from germline, CDR1 is LNHDA and CDR2 is SQIVND (reference sequence). The CDR3 is made up of 12 amino acids. Trimming shortened V by 5 bases and J by 7 bases, and 12 bases separated the two germline ends. CDR3 nucleotide sequence: TGTGCCAGTAGTCCCGGGAAGCTTGAGCAGTACTTC. Protein sequence: CASSPGKLEQYF.

The J gene is TRBJ2-1, the V gene TRBV11-2; 9 bases line up with TRBD1. In germline, CDR1 is SGHAT, CDR2 FQNNGV. This CDR3 has 17 residues. J was trimmed by 3 bases and V by 0 bases; bases with no gene match: 6. The CDR3 loop is CASSLDSWTGDYNEQFF. In nucleotides, the CDR3 is TGTGCCAGCAGCTTAGATAGTTGGACAGGGGACTACAATGAGCAGTTCTTC.

This chain connects TRBV2 to TRBJ1-5; D remains unclear. CDR1 is SNHLY, CDR2 FYNNEI, per germline. Trimming left V 7 bases short and J 2 bases short, with 15 bases between. The CDR3 has 15 amino acids. This CDR3 is CASTPDTLGNQPQHF. CDR3 nucleotides: TGTGCCAGCACTCCCGACACTTTGGGCAATCAGCCCCAGCATTTT.

This clone has only a few counts. This same CDR3 is encoded by further DNA sequences in the sample. V usage is TRBV29-1 and J usage is TRBJ1-1, with D uncertain. This CDR3 is built from 12 residues. The germline CDR1 and CDR2 sequences are SQVTM and ANQGSEA. Trimming took 7 bases from V and 0 from J, leaving 9 bases between them. The CDR3: CSAGRMNTEAFF. The CDR3 DNA reads as TGCAGCGCCGGCCGAATGAACACTGAAGCTTTCTTT. The full variable domain, rest sourced from reference TRBV29-1 and TRBJ1-1, is SAVISQKPSRDICQRGTSLTIQCQVDSQVTMMFWYRQQPGQSLTLIATANQGSEATYESGFVIDKFPISRPNLTFSTLTVSNMSPEDSSIYLCSAGRMNTEAFFGQGTRLTVV.